This entry is about one TCR beta chain. TCRdb's copy holds only in-frame clones and misses some; the assay was immunoSEQ multiplex PCR. The sample shows about 180,000 clones, roughly 77% of them seen only once. This record belongs to a study of blood T cell repertoires in COVID-19. Study-level information: T cells, B-cell-depleted T cells, or PBMCs provided the cDNA or gDNA that served as material.

In Seattle, patients joined the study during active infection and were tracked longitudinally. This clonotype was obtained from a woman aged 80 or over with COVID-19, enrolled during active disease. Material: peripheral blood.

CDR3 loop: CASSPTPGLAGTSPGEQYF. Written as DNA, the CDR3 is TGTGCCAGCAGCCCCACCCCGGGACTAGCGGGGACGTCACCCGGCGAGCAGTACTTC. This chain joins TRBV5-8 and TRBJ2-7; TRBD2 aligns across 13 bases. After removal of 4 bases from V and 6 bases from J, the junction contained 19 bases not matched to a gene. Germline assignment: CDR1 SGHTS and CDR2 YDEGEE. CDR3 length equals 19 residues.